This TCR beta chain was identified in a study of cytomegalovirus exposure and HLA in healthy donors. Though nominally healthy at sampling, donors likely had unrecorded immune exposures. The CDR3 is made up of 14 amino acids. Germline V gives CDR1 SGDLS, CDR2 YYNGEE. V lost 3 bases to trimming and J lost 6 bases; unmatched junction nucleotides: 8. Researchers ran the PCR with 60 Vbeta and 13 Jbeta primers. Under the authors' procedure: About 83 million unique TCR beta chains, roughly 11 million shared, were counted in a later analysis. Profiled with immunoSEQ multiplex PCR; TCRdb holds only in-frame clones, not every one. That table is the source of V, J and clone size, and D and trimming were worked out from the DNA. The table has roughly 150,000 clones, around 80% seen once.

Sequencing input: PBMCs. The receptor's source is a man aged 40-50 years in good health and CMV-seronegative. The chain couples TRBV9 to TRBJ1-1; 7 bases are a match to TRBD1. The DNA of the CDR3 is TGTGCCAGCAGCGCAGGGGGTTTACTATCTGAAGCTTTCTTT. This sequence encodes CASSAGGLLSEAFF.